The 6 T cell receptor beta chains given below trace back to one sample, sequenced in a study of cytomegalovirus exposure and HLA in healthy donors. Use of 60 Vbeta and 13 Jbeta primers characterized the PCR. Measured with immunoSEQ multiplex PCR; TCRdb has only the in-frame clones, and not every one. The sample lists 130,000 or so clones; approximately 85% were seen once. The sequenced sample consisted of PBMCs. The receptors derive from a woman aged 30 to 39 in good health and CMV-seropositive.

V is TRBV5-1 and J is TRBJ2-3; 10 bases line up with TRBD2. The CDR3 totals 15 residues. J lost 1 base, V lost 3 bases, and 2 bases had no gene match. Germline V CDR1 and CDR2: SGHRS, YFSETQ. In DNA, the CDR3 is TGCGCCAGCAGCTCCGGGACTAGCGGCACAGATACGCAGTATTTT. Its protein is CASSSGTSGTDTQYF.

The V and J genes are TRBV5-1 and TRBJ2-5, with D perhaps matching TRBD2 (6 bases). CDR3 length: 15 residues. V was pared by 4 bases and J by 4 bases, with 17 bases between. Germline V gene data show CDR1 as SGHRS and CDR2 as YFSETQ. The CDR3 reads CASSPGPGGLETQYF. The CDR3 nucleotides are TGCGCCAGCAGCCCTGGACCCGGGGGTCTAGAGACCCAGTACTTC.

This chain's CDR3 is CASSLPDRENEQFF. In nucleotides, the CDR3 is TGCGCCAGCAGCCTCCCCGACAGGGAGAATGAGCAGTTCTTC. V and J are TRBV5-1 and TRBJ2-1; 7 bases are shared with TRBD1. This CDR3 contains 14 residues. Germline CDR1 is SGHRS and CDR2 is YFSETQ. J gave up 7 bases and V 4 bases, and 8 bases lay outside the gene matches.

This clone showed up just a few times. This sequence joins TRBV6-4 and TRBJ2-3; TRBD2 might be the D (6 bases). Germline assignment: CDR1 MRHNA and CDR2 SNTAGT. With 3 bases removed from V and 3 bases from J, the gap between germline ends came to 10 bases. CDR3 length: 14 amino acids. CDR3 sequence: CASSEGGLTDTQYF. CDR3 nucleotide sequence: TGTGCCAGCAGTGAGGGGGGATTAACAGATACGCAGTATTTT.

The chain links TRBV7-9 to TRBJ1-2; tentative D call: TRBD1 (5 bases). With 4 bases removed from V and 2 bases from J, the gap between germline ends came to 8 bases. Germline assignment: CDR1 SEHNR and CDR2 FQNEAQ (reference sequence). The CDR3 is 13 residues long. CDR3 residues: CASSSRANYGYTF. CDR3 nucleotide sequence: TGTGCCAGCAGCTCCAGGGCGAACTATGGCTACACCTTC.

This chain connects TRBV28 to TRBJ2-3, with D maybe TRBD1 (6 bases). CDR3 size: 15 residues. CDR1 is MDHEN and CDR2 is SYDVKM in the germline V gene. V shed 3 bases and J shed 1 base, with 11 bases lying between them. The CDR3 region is CASSFTGTRTDTQYF. The CDR3 DNA sequence: TGTGCCAGCAGTTTCACAGGGACCCGCACAGATACGCAGTATTTT.